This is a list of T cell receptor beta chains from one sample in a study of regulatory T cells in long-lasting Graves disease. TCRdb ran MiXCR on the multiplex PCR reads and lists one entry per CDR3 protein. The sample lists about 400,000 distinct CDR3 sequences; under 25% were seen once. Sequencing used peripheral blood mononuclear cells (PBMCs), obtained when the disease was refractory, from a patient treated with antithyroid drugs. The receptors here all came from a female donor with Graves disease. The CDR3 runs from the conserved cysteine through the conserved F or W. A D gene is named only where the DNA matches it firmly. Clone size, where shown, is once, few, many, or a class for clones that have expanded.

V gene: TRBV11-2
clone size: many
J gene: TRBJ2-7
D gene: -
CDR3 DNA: TGTGCCAGCAGCTTAGTACGACATTCCTACGAGCAGTACTTC
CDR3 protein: CASSLVRHSYEQYF

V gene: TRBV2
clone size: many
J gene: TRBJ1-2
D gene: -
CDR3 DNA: TGTGCCAGCAGTGGGGGACGGCGGACCACGTTCTCCTATGGCTACACCTTC
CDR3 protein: CASSGGRRTTFSYGYTF

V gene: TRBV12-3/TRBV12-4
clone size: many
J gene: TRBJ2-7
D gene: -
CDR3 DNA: TGTGCCAGCACCTTAGAGCCATTGCGCGAGCAGTACTTC
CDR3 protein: CASTLEPLREQYF

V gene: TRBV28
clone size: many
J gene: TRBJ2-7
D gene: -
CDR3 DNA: TGTGCCAGCAGGCCGAAGACACTTAGATCCTACGAGCAGTACTTC
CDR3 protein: CASRPKTLRSYEQYF

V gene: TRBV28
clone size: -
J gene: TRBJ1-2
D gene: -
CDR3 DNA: TGTGCCAGCAGAGAAAAGATATCTCACTATGGCTACACCTTC
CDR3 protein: CASREKISHYGYTF

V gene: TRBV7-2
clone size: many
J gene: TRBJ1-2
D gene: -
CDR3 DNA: TGTGCCAGCAGCTTCCTTCCGGGGGCCTATGGCTACACCTTC
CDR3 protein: CASSFLPGAYGYTF

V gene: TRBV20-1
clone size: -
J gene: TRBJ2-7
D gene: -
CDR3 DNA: TGCAGTGCTAGAGAACTAGTAGGTCACGAGCAGTACTTC
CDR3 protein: CSARELVGHEQYF

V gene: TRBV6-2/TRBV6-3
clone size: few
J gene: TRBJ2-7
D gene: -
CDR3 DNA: TGTGCCAGCAGCCGTCTAGCGCCGAGCTCCTACGAGCAGTACTTC
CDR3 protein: CASSRLAPSSYEQYF

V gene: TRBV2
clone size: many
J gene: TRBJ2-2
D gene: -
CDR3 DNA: TGTGCCAGCAGTGAGGCACCCACCGGGGAGCTGTTTTTT
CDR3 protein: CASSEAPTGELFF

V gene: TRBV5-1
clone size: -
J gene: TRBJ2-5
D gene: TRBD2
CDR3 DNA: TGCGCCAGCAGCTTGGACGCGGGGGTGGTGCTAGAGACCCAGTACTTC
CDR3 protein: CASSLDAGVVLETQYF

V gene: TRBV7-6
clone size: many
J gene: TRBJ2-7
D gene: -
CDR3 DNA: TGTGCCAGCAGCCCGGAGGGCCACGAGCAGTACTTC
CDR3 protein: CASSPEGHEQYF

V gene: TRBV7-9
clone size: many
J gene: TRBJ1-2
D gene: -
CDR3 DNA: TGTGCCAGCAGCTTAGCGACAGAGCCTAACTATGGCTACACCTTC
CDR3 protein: CASSLATEPNYGYTF

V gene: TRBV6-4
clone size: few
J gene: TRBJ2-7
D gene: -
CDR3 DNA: TGTGCCAGCAGTGATTTTAGGACGCAGCAGTACTTC
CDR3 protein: CASSDFRTQQYF

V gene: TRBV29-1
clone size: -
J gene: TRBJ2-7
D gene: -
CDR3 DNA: TGCAGCGTTGTAGGGGCTCTTTTCCACGAGCAGTACTTC
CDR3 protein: CSVVGALFHEQYF

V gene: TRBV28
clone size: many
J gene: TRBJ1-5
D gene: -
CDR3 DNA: TGTGCCAGCAGTCCCGTGGGGGGATATCAGCCCCAGCATTTT
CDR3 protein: CASSPVGGYQPQHF

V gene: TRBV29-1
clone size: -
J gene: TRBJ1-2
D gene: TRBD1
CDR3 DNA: TGCAGCGCCCAGACAGGGCCCTATGGCTACACCTTC
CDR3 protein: CSAQTGPYGYTF

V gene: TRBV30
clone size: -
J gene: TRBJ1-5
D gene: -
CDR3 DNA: TGTGCCTGGAGTGGGGGGAAAAATCAGCCCCAGCATTTT
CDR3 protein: CAWSGGKNQPQHF

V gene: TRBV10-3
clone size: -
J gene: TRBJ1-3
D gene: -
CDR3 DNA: TGTGCCATCAGTGAGTCCCCGGTACTGGGAAACACCATATATTTT
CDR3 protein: CAISESPVLGNTIYF

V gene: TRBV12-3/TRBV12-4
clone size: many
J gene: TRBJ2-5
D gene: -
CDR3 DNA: TGTGCCAGCAGTCCCCTTCCGGGACAAATTTACTTC
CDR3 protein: CASSPLPGQIYF

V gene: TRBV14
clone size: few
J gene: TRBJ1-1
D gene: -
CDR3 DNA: TGTGCCAGCAGCCAAGATCTTCCGAACACTGAAGCTTTCTTT
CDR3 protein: CASSQDLPNTEAFF

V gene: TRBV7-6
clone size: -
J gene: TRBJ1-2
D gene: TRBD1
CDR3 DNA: TGTGCCAGCAGCCCTGACAGGGTTTCAGGCTACACCTTC
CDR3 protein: CASSPDRVSGYTF

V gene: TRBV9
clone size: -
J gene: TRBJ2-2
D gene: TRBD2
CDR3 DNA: TGTGCCAGCAGCGTGGGAGCGGGAGGCGATACCGGGGAGCTGTTTTTT
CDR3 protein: CASSVGAGGDTGELFF

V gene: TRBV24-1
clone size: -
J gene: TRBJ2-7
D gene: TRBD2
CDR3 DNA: TGTGCCACCAGCTCCACCCGCGGGGGAGGAGCGTACGAGCAGTACTTC
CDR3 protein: CATSSTRGGGAYEQYF

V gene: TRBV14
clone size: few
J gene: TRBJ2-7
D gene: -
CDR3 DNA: TGTGCCAGCAGCCAAGTAGGGGCAGGGAGGCACGAGCAGTACTTC
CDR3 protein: CASSQVGAGRHEQYF

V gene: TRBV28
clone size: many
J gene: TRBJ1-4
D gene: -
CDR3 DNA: TGTGCCAGCAGTTTATTTGGGGGGACTAATGAAAAACTGTTTTTT
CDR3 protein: CASSLFGGTNEKLFF

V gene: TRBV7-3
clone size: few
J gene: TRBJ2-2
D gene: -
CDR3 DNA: TGTGCCAGCAGCTTAGTTACAGGGTCGCCTGGGGAGCTGTTTTTT
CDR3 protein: CASSLVTGSPGELFF

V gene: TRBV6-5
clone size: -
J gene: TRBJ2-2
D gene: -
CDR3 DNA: TGTGCCAGCAGTTACCCCGGGGTCGGTGGTCCCGGGGAGCTGTTTTTT
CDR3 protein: CASSYPGVGGPGELFF

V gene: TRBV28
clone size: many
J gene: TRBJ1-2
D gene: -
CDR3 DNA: TGTGCCAGCAGACAACAGGGCGCTAACTATGGCTACACCTTC
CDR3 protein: CASRQQGANYGYTF

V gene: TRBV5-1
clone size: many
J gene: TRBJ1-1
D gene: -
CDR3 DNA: TGCGCCAGCAGGGTCCGTATCGGACACCAAGAAGCTTTCTTT
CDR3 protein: CASRVRIGHQEAFF

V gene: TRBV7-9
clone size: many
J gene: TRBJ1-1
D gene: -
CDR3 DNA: TGTGCCAGCAGCTTAAAGCATGTAATGAACACTGAAGCTTTCTTT
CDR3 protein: CASSLKHVMNTEAFF

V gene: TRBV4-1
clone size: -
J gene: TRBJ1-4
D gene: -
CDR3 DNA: TGCGCCAGCAGCCAAGCCGCAGGCACAACAGCAACTAATGAAAAACTGTTTTTT
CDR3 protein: CASSQAAGTTATNEKLFF

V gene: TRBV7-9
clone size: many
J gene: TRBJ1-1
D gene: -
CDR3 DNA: TGTGCCAGCAGCTCCATGGGAGGCAACACTGAAGCTTTCTTT
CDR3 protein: CASSSMGGNTEAFF

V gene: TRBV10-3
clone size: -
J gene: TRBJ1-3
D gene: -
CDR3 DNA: TGTGCCATCAGTGACAGGGAAGGTACTGGAAACACCATATATTTT
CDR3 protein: CAISDREGTGNTIYF

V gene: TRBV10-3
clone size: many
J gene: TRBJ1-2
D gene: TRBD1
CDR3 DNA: TGTGCCATCAGTGATGGGACAGGGGTCCCTCGCTACACCTTC
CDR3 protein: CAISDGTGVPRYTF

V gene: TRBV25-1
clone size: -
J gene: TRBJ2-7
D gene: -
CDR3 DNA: TGTGCCAGCAGTGAAGCAACAGGTCCCTACGAGCAGTACTTC
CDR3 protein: CASSEATGPYEQYF

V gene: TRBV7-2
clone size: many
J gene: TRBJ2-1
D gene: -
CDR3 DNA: TGTGCCAGCAGCTTAGGTCCGGCCTACAATGAGCAGTTCTTC
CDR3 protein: CASSLGPAYNEQFF

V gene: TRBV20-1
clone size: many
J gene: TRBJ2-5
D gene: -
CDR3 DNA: TGCAGTGCTAATACCGGCGAGACCCAGTACTTC
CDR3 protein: CSANTGETQYF

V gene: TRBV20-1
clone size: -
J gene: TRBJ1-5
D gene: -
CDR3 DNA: TGCAGTGCTAGAAGACAGGAGGCAGAAAGCAATCAGCCCCAGCATTTT
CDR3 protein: CSARRQEAESNQPQHF

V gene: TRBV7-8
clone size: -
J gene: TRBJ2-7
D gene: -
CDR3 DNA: TGTGCCAGCAGCCCTGGAGGGGGACCCTACGAGCAGTACTTC
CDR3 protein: CASSPGGGPYEQYF

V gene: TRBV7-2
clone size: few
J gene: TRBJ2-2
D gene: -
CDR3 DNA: TGTGCCAGCAGCCCTACCGTGGCCGGGGAGCTGTTTTTT
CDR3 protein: CASSPTVAGELFF

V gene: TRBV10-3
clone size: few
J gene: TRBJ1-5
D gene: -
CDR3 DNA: TGTGCCATCAAAAACAGGGTTGGTCAGCCCCAGCATTTT
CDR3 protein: CAIKNRVGQPQHF

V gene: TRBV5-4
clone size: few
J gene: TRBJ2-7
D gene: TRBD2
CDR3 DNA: TGTGCCAGCAGCTTGGGGGGACTAGCGGGGGCCTACGAGCAGTACTTC
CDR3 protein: CASSLGGLAGAYEQYF

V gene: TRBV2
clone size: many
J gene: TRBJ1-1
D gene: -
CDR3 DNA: TGTGCCAGCAGTGAAGCAGGGGGCACTGAAGCTTTCTTT
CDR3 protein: CASSEAGGTEAFF

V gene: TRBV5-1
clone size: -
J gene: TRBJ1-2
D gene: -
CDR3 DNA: TGCGCCAGCAGTCAGAGGCCGGCAGGCCCAGGCCAGGACACCTTC
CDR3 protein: CASSQRPAGPGQDTF

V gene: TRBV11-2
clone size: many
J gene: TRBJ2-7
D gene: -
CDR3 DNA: TGTGCCAGCAGCGCCCCTCCCCCGGGACAGCAGTACTTC
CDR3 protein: CASSAPPPGQQYF

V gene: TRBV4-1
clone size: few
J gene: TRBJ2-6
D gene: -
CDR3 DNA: TGCGCCAGCAGCCAAGGACAGCCTGGGGCCAACGTCCTGACTTTC
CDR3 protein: CASSQGQPGANVLTF

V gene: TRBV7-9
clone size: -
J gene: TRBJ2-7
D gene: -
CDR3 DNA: TGTGCCAGCAGCTCCCGGGATCCATATTCCTACGAGCAGTACTTC
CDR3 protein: CASSSRDPYSYEQYF